This is a list of T cell receptor beta chains from one sample in a study of post-analysis software for immune sequencing data. TCRdb reanalysed the PCR reads using MiXCR and keeps one entry per CDR3 protein. This sample yields 250,000 to 300,000 distinct CDR3 sequences, of which around 34% are seen a single time; 4% to 5.5% belongs to the top ten. Sequenced input: blood. All receptors come from a girl aged 5-17 years with multiple sclerosis. The CDR3 runs from the conserved cysteine through the conserved F or W. The order of the fields is V gene, clone size, D gene, J gene, CDR3 protein, CDR3 DNA. A D gene is named only where the DNA matches it firmly. Some rows have no size entry. The others give once, few or many, or a class for an expanded clone.

>TRBV9|many|-|TRBJ2-1
CASSVGGAGYNEQFF
TGTGCCAGCAGCGTAGGAGGGGCGGGCTACAATGAGCAGTTCTTC
>TRBV5-1|many|-|TRBJ2-1
CASSSEPAVRDNEQFF
TGCGCCAGCAGCAGCGAGCCGGCTGTACGGGACAATGAGCAGTTCTTC
>TRBV7-6|-|-|TRBJ2-2
CASNGQLANTGERFF
TGTGCCAGCAACGGACAGCTCGCGAACACCGGGGAGCGGTTTTTT
>TRBV7-2|-|TRBD2|TRBJ2-1
CVERLAGSYNEQFF
TGTGTAGAGCGCTTAGCGGGGTCGTACAATGAGCAGTTCTTC
>TRBV9|once|TRBD1|TRBJ1-5
CASSLHRDRYPVGPQHF
TGTGCCAGCAGCTTACACCGGGACAGGTACCCCGTAGGGCCCCAGCATTTT
>TRBV5-1|many|-|TRBJ1-1
CASSLGALNTEAFF
TGCGCCAGCAGCTTGGGAGCGTTGAACACTGAAGCTTTCTTT
>TRBV12-3/TRBV12-4|once|-|TRBJ2-2
CASSTFRGAGELFF
TGTGCCAGCAGTACATTCAGGGGCGCCGGGGAGCTGTTTTTT
>TRBV6-1|-|TRBD1|TRBJ1-1
CASRWTGENTEAFF
TGTGCCAGCAGATGGACAGGAGAGAACACTGAAGCTTTCTTT
>TRBV12-3/TRBV12-4|many|TRBD2|TRBJ2-5
CASSFTPSGRAETQYF
TGTGCCAGCAGTTTCACTCCTAGCGGGAGGGCAGAGACCCAGTACTTC
>TRBV9|many|-|TRBJ2-3
CASSEDTQYF
TGTGCCAGCAGCGAGGATACGCAGTATTTT
>TRBV5-1|many|-|TRBJ1-1
CASSLLPSLEAFF
TGCGCCAGCAGCTTGTTACCGAGCCTTGAAGCTTTCTTT
>TRBV19|-|-|TRBJ2-1
CAGTPGVSSYNEQFF
TGTGCCGGTACACCGGGCGTGAGCTCCTACAATGAGCAGTTCTTC
>TRBV20-1|many|-|TRBJ2-1
CSAAQGIYNEQFF
TGCAGTGCCGCCCAGGGGATATACAATGAGCAGTTCTTC
>TRBV6-5|-|TRBD2|TRBJ2-3
CASKLAGGPADTQYF
TGTGCCAGCAAACTAGCGGGAGGGCCCGCAGATACGCAGTATTTT
>TRBV5-1|many|TRBD2|TRBJ2-2
CASSLSLTSGRTGELFF
TGCGCCAGCAGCTTGTCCCTGACTAGCGGGAGGACCGGGGAGCTGTTTTTT
>TRBV14|many|TRBD1|TRBJ2-1
CASSLDRVSSYNEQFF
TGTGCCAGCAGCCTCGACAGGGTAAGCTCCTACAATGAGCAGTTCTTC
>TRBV7-9|-|TRBD1|TRBJ1-1
CASSADGTGGTEAFF
TGTGCCAGCAGCGCAGACGGGACAGGGGGCACTGAAGCTTTCTTT
>TRBV29-1|many|TRBD1|TRBJ1-5
CSVGSRTGDQPQHF
TGCAGCGTTGGGTCGCGGACAGGGGATCAGCCCCAGCATTTT
>TRBV20-1|many|TRBD1|TRBJ2-4
CSASPAAGGRDIQYF
TGCAGTGCTAGCCCGGCGGCAGGGGGCCGTGACATTCAGTACTTC
>TRBV12-3/TRBV12-4|-|-|TRBJ1-2
CASSPTAAYGYTF
TGTGCCAGCAGTCCCACAGCCGCCTATGGCTACACCTTC
>TRBV29-1|many|-|TRBJ1-5
CSVVGGTGQPQHF
TGCAGCGTTGTCGGGGGAACGGGACAGCCCCAGCATTTT
>TRBV12-3/TRBV12-4|-|-|TRBJ2-5
CASSLRTSGTQYF
TGTGCCAGCAGTTTAAGGACAAGCGGGACCCAGTACTTC
>TRBV6-6|-|TRBD1|TRBJ1-2
CASRYSTGMYGYTF
TGTGCCAGCAGGTACTCGACAGGGATGTATGGCTACACCTTC
>TRBV7-2|-|-|TRBJ2-5
CASSLVAKRSETQYF
TGTGCCAGCAGCTTGGTCGCCAAGCGGTCGGAGACCCAGTACTTC
>TRBV6-2/TRBV6-3|many|TRBD2|TRBJ2-1
CASSYRGGGRANEQFF
TGTGCCAGCAGTTATCGGGGGGGCGGGAGAGCGAATGAGCAGTTCTTC